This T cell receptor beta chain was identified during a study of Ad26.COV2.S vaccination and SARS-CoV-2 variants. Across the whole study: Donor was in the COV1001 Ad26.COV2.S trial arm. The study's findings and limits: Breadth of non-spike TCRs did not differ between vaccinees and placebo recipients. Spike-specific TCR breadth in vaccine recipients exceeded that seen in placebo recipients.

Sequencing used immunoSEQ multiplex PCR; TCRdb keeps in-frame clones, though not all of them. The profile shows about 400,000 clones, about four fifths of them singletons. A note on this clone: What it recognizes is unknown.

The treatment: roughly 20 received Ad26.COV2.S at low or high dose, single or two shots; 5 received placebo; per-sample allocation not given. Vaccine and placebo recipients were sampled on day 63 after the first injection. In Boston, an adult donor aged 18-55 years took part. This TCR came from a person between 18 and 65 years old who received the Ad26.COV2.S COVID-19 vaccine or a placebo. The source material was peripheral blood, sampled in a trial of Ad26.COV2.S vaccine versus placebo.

This CDR3 reads CASSRQGRYTF. In DNA, the CDR3 is TGTGCCAGCAGCCGACAGGGCCGCTACACCTTC. The V call is TRBV6-5, the J call TRBJ1-2; 7 nucleotides agree with TRBD1. The CDR3 is 11 amino acids. CDR1 MNHEY and CDR2 SVGAGI come from the germline V gene. With V trimmed by 6 bases and J by 9 bases, 4 bases remained unmatched.